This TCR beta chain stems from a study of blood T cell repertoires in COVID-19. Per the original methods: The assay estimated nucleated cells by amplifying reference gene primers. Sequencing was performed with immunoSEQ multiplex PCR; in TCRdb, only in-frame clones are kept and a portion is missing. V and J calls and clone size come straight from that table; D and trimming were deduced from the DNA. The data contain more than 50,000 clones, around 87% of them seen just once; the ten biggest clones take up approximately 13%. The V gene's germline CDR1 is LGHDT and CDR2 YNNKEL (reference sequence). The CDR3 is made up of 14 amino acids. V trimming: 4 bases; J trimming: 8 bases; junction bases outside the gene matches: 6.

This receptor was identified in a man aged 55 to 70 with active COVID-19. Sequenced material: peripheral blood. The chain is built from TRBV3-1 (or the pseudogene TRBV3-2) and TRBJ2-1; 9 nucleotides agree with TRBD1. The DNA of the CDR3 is TGTGCCAGCAGCCGCGGACAGGGGACGGATGAGCAGTTCTTC. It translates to CASSRGQGTDEQFF.